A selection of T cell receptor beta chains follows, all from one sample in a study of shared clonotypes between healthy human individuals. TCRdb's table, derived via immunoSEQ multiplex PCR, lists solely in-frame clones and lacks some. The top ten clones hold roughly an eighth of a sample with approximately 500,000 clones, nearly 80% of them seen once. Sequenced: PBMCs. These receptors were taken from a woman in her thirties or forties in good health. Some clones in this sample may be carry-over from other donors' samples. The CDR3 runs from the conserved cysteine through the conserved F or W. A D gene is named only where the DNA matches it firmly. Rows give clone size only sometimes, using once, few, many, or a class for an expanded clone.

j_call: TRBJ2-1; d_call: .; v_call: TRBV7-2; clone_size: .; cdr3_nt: TGTGCCAGCAGCTTCGACTACAATGAGCAGTTCTTC; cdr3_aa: CASSFDYNEQFF
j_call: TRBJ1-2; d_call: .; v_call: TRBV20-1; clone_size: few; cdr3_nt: TGCAGTGCTAGTGTTGGCTACACCTTC; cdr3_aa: CSASVGYTF
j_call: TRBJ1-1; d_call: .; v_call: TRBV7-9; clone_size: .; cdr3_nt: TGTGCCAGCAGCTTAGCGGACGGCCTTCTGAACACTGAAGCTTTCTTT; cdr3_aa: CASSLADGLLNTEAFF
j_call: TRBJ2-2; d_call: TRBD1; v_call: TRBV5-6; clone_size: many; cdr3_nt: TGTGCCAGCAGCTTGGCCGGGGAGCAGGGGGCCACCGGGGAGCTGTTTTTT; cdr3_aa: CASSLAGEQGATGELFF
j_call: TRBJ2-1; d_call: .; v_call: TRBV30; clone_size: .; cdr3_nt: TGTGCCTCCAAAATAGGGGTCAACTCCTACAATGAGCAGTTCTTC; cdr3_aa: CASKIGVNSYNEQFF
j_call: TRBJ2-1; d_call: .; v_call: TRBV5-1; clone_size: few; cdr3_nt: TGCGCCAGCAGCTCGGACCGAGGGATGGAGCAGTTCTTC; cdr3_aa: CASSSDRGMEQFF
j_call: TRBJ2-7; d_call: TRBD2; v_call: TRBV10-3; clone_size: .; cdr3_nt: TGTGCCATCAAGCCGGGACTAGCAGAGTACGAGCAGTACTTC; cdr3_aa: CAIKPGLAEYEQYF
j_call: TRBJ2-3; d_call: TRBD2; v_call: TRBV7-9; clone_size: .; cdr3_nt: TGTGCCAGCAGCAAAGGGACTAGCGGGATTTTCACAGATACGCAGTATTTT; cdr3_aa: CASSKGTSGIFTDTQYF
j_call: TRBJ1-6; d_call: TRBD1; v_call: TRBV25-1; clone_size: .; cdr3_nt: TGTGCCAGCAGTGAAGGACAGGGAGGTGATTCACCCCTCCACTTT; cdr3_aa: CASSEGQGGDSPLHF
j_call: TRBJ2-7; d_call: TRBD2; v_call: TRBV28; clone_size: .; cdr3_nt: TGTGCCAGCAGTTTAGGGAAGAGAGACGCTAGCGGACCCTACGAGCAGTACTTC; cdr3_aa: CASSLGKRDASGPYEQYF
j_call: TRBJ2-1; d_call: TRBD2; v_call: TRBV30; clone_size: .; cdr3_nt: TGTGCCTGGAGTGTCGGGACTAGCGCGACGAATGAGCAGTTCTTC; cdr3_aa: CAWSVGTSATNEQFF
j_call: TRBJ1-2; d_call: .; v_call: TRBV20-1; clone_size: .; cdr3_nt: TGCAGTGCCCCAATAGGGGTTGACTACACCTTC; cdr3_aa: CSAPIGVDYTF
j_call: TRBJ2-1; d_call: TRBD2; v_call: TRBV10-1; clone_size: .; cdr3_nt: TGCGCCAGCAGTGAAGGACTAGCGGGAGTTGCAAGCTCCTACAATGAGCAGTTCTTC; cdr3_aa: CASSEGLAGVASSYNEQFF
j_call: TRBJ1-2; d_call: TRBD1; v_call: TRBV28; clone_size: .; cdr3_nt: TGTGCCAGCAGTGCCGGACAGGACAATGGCTACACCTTC; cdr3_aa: CASSAGQDNGYTF
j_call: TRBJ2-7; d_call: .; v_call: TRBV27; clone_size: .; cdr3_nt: TGTGCCAGCTTCCGTCGTGGGGGCGAGCAGTACTTC; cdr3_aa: CASFRRGGEQYF
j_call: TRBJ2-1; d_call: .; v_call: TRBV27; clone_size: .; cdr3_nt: TGTGCCAGCAGTTTACCTGACAGAAACAATGAGCAGTTCTTC; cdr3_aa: CASSLPDRNNEQFF
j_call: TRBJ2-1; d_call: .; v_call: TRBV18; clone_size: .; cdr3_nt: TGTGCCAGCTCTCTAGGGACTGACTCTGAGCAGTTCTTC; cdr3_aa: CASSLGTDSEQFF
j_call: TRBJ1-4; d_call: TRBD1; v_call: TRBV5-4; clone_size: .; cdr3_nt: TGTGCCAGCAGCACCTGGACAGGGGGTTCTAATGAAAAACTGTTTTTT; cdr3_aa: CASSTWTGGSNEKLFF
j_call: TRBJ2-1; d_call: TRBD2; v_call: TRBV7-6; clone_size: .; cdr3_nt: TGTGCCAGCAGCTTAGGAGCGGGAGGGCCAGGTGAGCAGTTCTTC; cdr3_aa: CASSLGAGGPGEQFF
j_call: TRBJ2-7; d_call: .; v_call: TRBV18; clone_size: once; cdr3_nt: TGTGCCAGCTCACCACGGGGGACACCATCCTACGAGCAGTACTTC; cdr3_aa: CASSPRGTPSYEQYF
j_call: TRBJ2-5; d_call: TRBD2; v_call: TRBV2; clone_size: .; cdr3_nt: TGTGTCAGCAACAAAATAGCGGGAGGGGGAGAGACCCAGTACTTC; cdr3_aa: CVSNKIAGGGETQYF
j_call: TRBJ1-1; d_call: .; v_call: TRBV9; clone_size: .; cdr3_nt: TGTGCCAGCAAGGGAGGGCAGGGCGAAGCTTTCTTT; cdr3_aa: CASKGGQGEAFF
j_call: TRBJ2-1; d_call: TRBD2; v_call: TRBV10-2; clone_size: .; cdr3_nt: TGCGCCAGCAGAGCTGGACTAGCTTACAATGAGCAGTTCTTC; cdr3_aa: CASRAGLAYNEQFF
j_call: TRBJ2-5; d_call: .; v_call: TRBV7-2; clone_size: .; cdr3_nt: TGTGCCAGCAGCTTCGGTGGCGGGCAAGAGACCCAGTACTTC; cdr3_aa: CASSFGGGQETQYF
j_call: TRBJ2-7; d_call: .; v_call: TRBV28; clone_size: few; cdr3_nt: TGTGCCAGGGGGGTTAGGAACGAGCAGTACTTC; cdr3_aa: CARGVRNEQYF
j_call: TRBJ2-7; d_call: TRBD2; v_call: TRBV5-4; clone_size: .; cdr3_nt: TGTGCCAGCAGCCCGGAGCGGGAGGGAAACTACGAGCAGTACTTC; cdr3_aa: CASSPEREGNYEQYF
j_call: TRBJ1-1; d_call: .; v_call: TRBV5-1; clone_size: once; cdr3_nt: TGCGCCAGCAGCTCCGGACAACCGAACACTGAAGCTTTCTTT; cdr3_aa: CASSSGQPNTEAFF
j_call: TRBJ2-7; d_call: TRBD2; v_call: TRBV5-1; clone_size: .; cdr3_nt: TGCGCCAGCAGCCGAACTAGCGGGCTCTACGAGCAGTACTTC; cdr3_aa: CASSRTSGLYEQYF
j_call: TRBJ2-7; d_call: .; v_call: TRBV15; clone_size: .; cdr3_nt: TGTGCCACCAGCCCTGATTGGGTTAGCTCCTACGAGCAGTACTTC; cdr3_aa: CATSPDWVSSYEQYF
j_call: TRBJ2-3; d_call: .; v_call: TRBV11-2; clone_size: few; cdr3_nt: TGTGCCAGCAGCTTAGGGCCGGTGGGTACGCAGTATTTT; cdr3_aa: CASSLGPVGTQYF
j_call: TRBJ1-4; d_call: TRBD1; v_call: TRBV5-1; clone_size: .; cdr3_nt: TGCGCCAGCGATACTCCGGGACAGATAAATGAAAAACTGTTTTTT; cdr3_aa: CASDTPGQINEKLFF
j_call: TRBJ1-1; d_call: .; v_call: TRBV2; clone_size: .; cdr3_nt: TGTGCCAGCAGCGTGGAGGAGGGGAACACTGAAGCTTTCTTT; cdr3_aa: CASSVEEGNTEAFF
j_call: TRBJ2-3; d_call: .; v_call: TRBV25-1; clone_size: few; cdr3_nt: TGTGCCAGCAGGAGCCCGGCGGATACGCAGTATTTT; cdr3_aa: CASRSPADTQYF
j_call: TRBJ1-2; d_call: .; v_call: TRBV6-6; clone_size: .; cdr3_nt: TGTGCCAGCACCGCCGGGGATGGCTACACCTTC; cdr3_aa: CASTAGDGYTF
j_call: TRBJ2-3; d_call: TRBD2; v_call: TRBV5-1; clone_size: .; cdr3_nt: TGCGCCAGCAGCCGCGGGGAACTAGCGGGAGGGCCTGGGGATACGCAGTATTTT; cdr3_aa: CASSRGELAGGPGDTQYF
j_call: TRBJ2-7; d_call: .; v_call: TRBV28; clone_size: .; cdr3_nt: TGTGCCAGCAGTTCCGCCGGGGCTGCTTCCTACGAGCAGTACTTC; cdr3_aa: CASSSAGAASYEQYF
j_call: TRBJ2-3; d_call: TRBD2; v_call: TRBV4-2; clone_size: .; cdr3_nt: TGTGCCAGCAGCCTAGCGGGGAGCACAGATACGCAGTATTTT; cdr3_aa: CASSLAGSTDTQYF
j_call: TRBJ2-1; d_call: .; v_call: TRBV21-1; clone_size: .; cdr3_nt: TGTGCCAGCAGCAGTAGCGACATAAGGTGTAGACGCTCCTACAATGAGCAGTTCTTC; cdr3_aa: CASSSSDIRCRRSYNEQFF
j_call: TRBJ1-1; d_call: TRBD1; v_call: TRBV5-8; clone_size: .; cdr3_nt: TGTGCCAGCAGCTTGGCCGGGGGACAGAGTAACACTGAAGCTTTCTTT; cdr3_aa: CASSLAGGQSNTEAFF
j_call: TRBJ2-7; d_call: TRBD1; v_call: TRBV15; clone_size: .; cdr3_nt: TGTGCCACCAGCAGAGATAGGGGGACAGGGGGCCTATACGAGCAGTACTTC; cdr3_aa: CATSRDRGTGGLYEQYF
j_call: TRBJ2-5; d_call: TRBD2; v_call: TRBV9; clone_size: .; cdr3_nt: TGTGCCAGCAGCGTTGGCGGGAGTTCAGAGACCCAGTACTTC; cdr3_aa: CASSVGGSSETQYF